Below are 6 T cell receptor beta chains sequenced from a single sample in a study of blood T cell repertoires in COVID-19. Assay used: immunoSEQ multiplex PCR; TCRdb lists only in-frame clones, some missing. The data hold roughly 140,000 clones, with 80% to 85% observed a single time. Sample: peripheral blood. The source of these receptors is a woman older than 75 with acute or convalescent COVID-19.

The rearrangement links TRBV15 to TRBJ2-6, with 8 positions matching TRBD1. CDR1 and CDR2 (germline): LNHNV, YYDKDF (reference sequence). This CDR3 is 17 amino acids long. V shed 4 bases and J 3 bases; nucleotides not matched to a gene: 8. CDR3 DNA: TGTGCCACCAGCACATTGGGCAGGGGGCGTGGGGCCAACGTCCTGACTTTC. Translation gives CATSTLGRGRGANVLTF. Filled out from reference TRBV15 and TRBJ2-6, the complete variable domain reads DAMVIQNPRYQVTQFGKPVTLSCSQTLNHNVMYWYQQKSSQAPKLLFHYYDKDFNNEADTPDNFQSRRPNTSFCFLDIRSPGLGDTAMYLCATSTLGRGRGANVLTFGAGSRLTVL.

The chain couples TRBV5-1 to TRBJ1-1; D is undetermined. The CDR3 covers 15 residues. The V end was cut by 0 bases, the J end by 0 bases, with 9 bases between. Germline-derived CDR1 and CDR2 are SGHRS and YFSETQ. The CDR3 sequence: CASSLGGAMNTEAFF. The CDR3 DNA sequence: TGCGCCAGCAGCTTGGGAGGAGCCATGAACACTGAAGCTTTCTTT.

The chain has TRBV7-3 and TRBJ1-4, with 7 nucleotides matching TRBD1. V was clipped by 5 bases and J by 0 bases; unmatched bases: 6. CDR3 length: 16 amino acids. Germline CDR1 is SGHTA and CDR2 is FQGTGA. CDR3 sequence (DNA): TGTGCCAGCAGCCCCCGGGACAGCCCAACTAATGAAAAACTGTTTTTT. Amino acids: CASSPRDSPTNEKLFF.

This chain links TRBV27 with TRBJ2-2, with no clear D. From germline, CDR1 is MNHEY and CDR2 SMNVEV (reference sequence). The CDR3 is made up of 13 amino acids. V gave up 3 bases and J gave up 1 base, with 3 bases separating them. The CDR3 coding sequence is TGTGCCAGCAGTTTTCAGAACACCGGGGAGCTGTTTTTT. Amino acids: CASSFQNTGELFF.

The genes are TRBV7-2 and TRBJ2-3; a possible D gene is TRBD2 (6 bases). Trimming left V 3 bases short and J 2 bases short, with 9 bases between. There are 14 residues in the CDR3. The V gene's germline CDR1 is SGHTA and CDR2 FQGNSA. In DNA, the CDR3 is TGTGCCAGCAGCTTTACTAGCCCCACAGATACGCAGTATTTT. Translated, it gives CASSFTSPTDTQYF. Supplemented by reference TRBV7-2 and TRBJ2-3, the full variable domain reads GAGVSQSPSNKVTEKGKDVELRCDPISGHTALYWYRQSLGQGLEFLIYFQGNSAPDKSGLPSDRFSAERTGGSVSTLTIQRTQQEDSAVYLCASSFTSPTDTQYFGPGTRLTVL.

V and J are TRBV16 and TRBJ2-2; TRBD1 matches 10 bases. From germline, CDR1 is KGHSY and CDR2 FQNENV. With 1 base clipped from V and 8 bases from J, the junction kept 7 bases outside the gene matches. The CDR3 runs to 16 residues. The CDR3 loop is CASSQYPGQGKGELFF. The CDR3 coding sequence is TGTGCCAGCAGCCAATACCCGGGACAGGGGAAAGGGGAGCTGTTTTTT.